The rows below give T cell receptor beta chains drawn from one sample of a study of T cell responses to AZD1222 COVID-19 vaccine. Data came from immunoSEQ multiplex PCR; TCRdb stores just in-frame clones and leaves some out. This sample has 150,000 to 200,000 clones, with 80% to 95% found just once. The sequencing here drew on peripheral blood, taken 28 days after the second AZD1222 dose. All receptors come from an adult who received the AZD1222 COVID-19 vaccine. Both conserved end residues are part of each CDR3. The order of the fields is D gene, V gene, clone size, J gene, CDR3 protein, CDR3 DNA. D genes are given only for firm matches. Not all rows give a size; the values are once, few, many and, for expanded clones, a class.

TRBD1	TRBV6-2/TRBV6-3	-	TRBJ2-1	CASSWGQGEFF	TGTGCCAGCAGTTGGGGACAGGGGGAGTTCTTC
TRBD2	TRBV6-2/TRBV6-3	-	TRBJ2-5	CASSSPGLGLQETQYF	TGTGCCAGCAGTTCCCCGGGACTAGGTCTCCAAGAGACCCAGTACTTC
-	TRBV5-4	-	TRBJ2-1	CASSKERRNEQFF	TGTGCCAGCAGCAAGGAAAGGAGGAATGAGCAGTTCTTC
-	TRBV5-1	-	TRBJ1-6	CASSLHPDAKSNSPLHF	TGCGCCAGCAGCTTGCATCCGGACGCAAAATCTAATTCACCCCTCCACTTT
TRBD1	TRBV28	once	TRBJ1-5	CASRETGGTRSNQPQHF	TGTGCCAGCAGAGAAACAGGGGGCACTAGGAGCAATCAGCCCCAGCATTTT
-	TRBV28	-	TRBJ1-4	CASRGREKLFF	TGTGCCAGCAGAGGACGAGAAAAACTGTTTTTT
-	TRBV19	-	TRBJ2-1	CASSMNRDYNEQFF	TGTGCCAGTAGTATGAACCGGGACTACAATGAGCAGTTCTTC
-	TRBV18	-	TRBJ2-5	CASSRARAEETQYF	TGTGCCAGCTCCCGGGCGAGGGCCGAAGAGACCCAGTACTTC
TRBD1	TRBV27	-	TRBJ1-2	CASRRRDRNYGYTF	TGTGCCAGCAGGCGGCGGGACAGGAACTATGGCTACACCTTC
-	TRBV12-1	-	TRBJ2-3	CASSRATPAGDPTDTQYF	TGTGCCAGCAGCCGCGCTACACCAGCGGGGGACCCGACAGATACGCAGTATTTT
TRBD1	TRBV11-2	-	TRBJ2-1	CASSLYLGQGMDNEQFF	TGTGCCAGCAGCTTGTATTTAGGACAGGGGATGGACAATGAGCAGTTCTTC
-	TRBV20-1	-	TRBJ1-2	CSASHGNTGFGYTF	TGCAGTGCTAGTCATGGGAACACTGGTTTTGGCTACACCTTC
TRBD1	TRBV24-1	-	TRBJ1-4	CATSDSPGGYDEDEKLFF	TGTGCCACCAGTGATTCACCAGGGGGATACGATGAGGATGAAAAACTGTTTTTT
-	TRBV15	-	TRBJ1-4	CATSIERSAADNEKLFF	TGTGCCACCAGCATCGAGCGCTCCGCCGCCGACAATGAAAAACTGTTTTTT
-	TRBV6-4	-	TRBJ2-6	CASSPGASYSGANVLTF	TGTGCCAGCTCGCCCGGGGCATCTTACTCTGGGGCCAACGTCCTGACTTTC
-	TRBV13	-	TRBJ1-6	CASSFRTQTANSPLHF	TGTGCCAGCAGCTTTAGAACCCAGACTGCCAATTCACCCCTCCACTTT
TRBD2	TRBV28	-	TRBJ2-7	CASNPRLAGSYEQYF	TGTGCCAGCAACCCGCGTCTAGCGGGAAGCTACGAGCAGTACTTC
-	TRBV2	-	TRBJ1-5	CASSALTGNQPQHF	TGTGCCAGCAGTGCTTTGACGGGGAATCAGCCCCAGCATTTT
TRBD1	TRBV6-2/TRBV6-3	once	TRBJ2-7	CASSGSGTGPYEQYF	TGTGCCAGCAGTGGCTCCGGGACAGGGCCCTACGAGCAGTACTTC
TRBD1	TRBV28	-	TRBJ2-7	CASSTDRGRYF	TGTGCCAGCAGTACGGACAGGGGCAGGTACTTC
-	TRBV7-8	-	TRBJ2-1	CASSLRGDNEQFF	TGTGCCAGCAGCTTACGAGGTGACAATGAGCAGTTCTTC
-	TRBV30	few	TRBJ1-5	CAWSEGFAQPQHF	TGTGCCTGGAGTGAGGGGTTCGCTCAGCCCCAGCATTTT
TRBD2	TRBV5-5	-	TRBJ2-7	CASSLVGLASSYEQYF	TGTGCCAGCAGCTTGGTGGGACTAGCTTCCTCCTACGAGCAGTACTTC
-	TRBV20-1	-	TRBJ1-1	CSASLGEAFF	TGCAGTGCTTCTCTTGGGGAAGCTTTCTTT
-	TRBV28	-	TRBJ1-5	CASSLNLNQHF	TGTGCCAGCAGTTTAAATCTCAACCAGCATTTT
TRBD1	TRBV9	once	TRBJ1-1	CASSVSQGPSTEAFF	TGTGCCAGCAGCGTATCACAGGGGCCGAGCACTGAAGCTTTCTTT
-	TRBV3-1/TRBV3-2	-	TRBJ1-3	CASSQMRSGNTIYF	TGTGCCAGCAGCCAAATGCGGTCTGGAAACACCATATATTTT
TRBD1	TRBV20-1	-	TRBJ1-4	CSARGREKLFF	TGCAGTGCCAGGGGGAGAGAAAAACTGTTTTTT
-	TRBV6-1	few	TRBJ1-3	CASSEGSSGNTIYF	TGTGCCAGCAGCGAAGGCTCCTCTGGAAACACCATATATTTT
-	TRBV7-7	-	TRBJ2-5	CASSPPRQWGGTQYF	TGTGCCAGCAGCCCACCAAGACAGTGGGGAGGGACCCAGTACTTC
TRBD2	TRBV5-4	-	TRBJ2-4	CASSLEVSGATGAKNIQYF	TGTGCCAGCAGCTTGGAGGTTAGCGGGGCCACCGGAGCCAAAAACATTCAGTACTTC
-	TRBV11-2	-	TRBJ1-2	CASSYQEGLYGYTF	TGTGCCAGCAGCTACCAAGAGGGCCTCTATGGCTACACCTTC